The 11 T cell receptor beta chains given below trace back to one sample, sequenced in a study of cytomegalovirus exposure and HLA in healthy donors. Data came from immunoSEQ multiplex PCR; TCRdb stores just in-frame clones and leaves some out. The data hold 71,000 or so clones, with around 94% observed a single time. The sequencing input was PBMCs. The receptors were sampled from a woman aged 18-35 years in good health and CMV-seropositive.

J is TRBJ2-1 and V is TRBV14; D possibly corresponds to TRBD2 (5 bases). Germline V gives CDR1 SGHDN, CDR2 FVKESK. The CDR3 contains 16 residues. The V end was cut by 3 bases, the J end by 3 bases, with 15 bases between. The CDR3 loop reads CASSHSRGSLYNEQFF. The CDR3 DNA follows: TGTGCCAGCAGCCATTCCCGGGGATCACTCTACAATGAGCAGTTCTTC.

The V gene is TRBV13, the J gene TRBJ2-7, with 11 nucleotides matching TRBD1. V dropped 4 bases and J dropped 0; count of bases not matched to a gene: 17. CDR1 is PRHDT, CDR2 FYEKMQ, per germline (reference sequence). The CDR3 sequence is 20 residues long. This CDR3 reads CASSYEGGTGGLRGSYEQYF. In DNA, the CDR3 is TGTGCCAGCAGCTACGAAGGGGGGACAGGGGGTTTACGGGGCTCCTACGAGCAGTACTTC.

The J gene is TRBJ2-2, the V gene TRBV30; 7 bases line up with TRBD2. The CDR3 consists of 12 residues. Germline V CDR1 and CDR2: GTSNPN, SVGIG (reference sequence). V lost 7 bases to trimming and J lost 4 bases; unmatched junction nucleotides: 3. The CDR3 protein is CASPGGTGELFF. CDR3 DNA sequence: TGTGCCTCCCCGGGGGGCACCGGGGAGCTGTTTTTT. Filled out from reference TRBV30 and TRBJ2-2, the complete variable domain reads SQTIHQWPATLVQPVGSPLSLECTVEGTSNPNLYWYRQAAGRGLQLLFYSVGIGQISSEVPQNLSASRPQDRQFILSSKKLLLSDSGFYLCASPGGTGELFFGEGSRLTVL.

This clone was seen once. The CDR3 DNA sequence: TGTGCCAGCAGCGCCAGGACAGGGGACTTTCGTGGCTACACCTTC. This gives the protein CASSARTGDFRGYTF. The chain employs TRBV9 and TRBJ1-2; 9 positions agree with TRBD1. Trimming at V came to 3 bases and at J to 7 bases, leaving 10 bases not matched to a gene. CDR1 is SGDLS, CDR2 YYNGEE, per germline. CDR3 size: 15 residues.

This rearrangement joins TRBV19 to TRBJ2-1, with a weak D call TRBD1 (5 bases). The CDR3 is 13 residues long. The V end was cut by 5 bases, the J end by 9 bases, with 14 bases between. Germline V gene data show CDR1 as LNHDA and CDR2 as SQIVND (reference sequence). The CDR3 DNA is TGTGCCAGTAGTCTCAGGGATTCGGGTGAGCAGTTCTTC. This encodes CASSLRDSGEQFF.

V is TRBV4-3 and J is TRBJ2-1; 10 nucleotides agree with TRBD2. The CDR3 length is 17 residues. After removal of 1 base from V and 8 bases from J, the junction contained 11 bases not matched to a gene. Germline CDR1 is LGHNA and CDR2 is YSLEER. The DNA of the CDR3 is TGCGCCAGCAGCCAAGTCGAACTAGCGGGGTTCCCATATGAGCAGTTCTTC. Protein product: CASSQVELAGFPYEQFF.

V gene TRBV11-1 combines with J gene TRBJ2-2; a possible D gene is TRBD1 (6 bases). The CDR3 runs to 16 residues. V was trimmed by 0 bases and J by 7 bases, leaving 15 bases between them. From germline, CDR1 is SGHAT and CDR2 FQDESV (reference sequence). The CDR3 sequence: CASSLAGQGSNGELFF. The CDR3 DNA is TGTGCCAGCAGCTTAGCTGGCCAGGGGTCCAACGGGGAGCTGTTTTTT.

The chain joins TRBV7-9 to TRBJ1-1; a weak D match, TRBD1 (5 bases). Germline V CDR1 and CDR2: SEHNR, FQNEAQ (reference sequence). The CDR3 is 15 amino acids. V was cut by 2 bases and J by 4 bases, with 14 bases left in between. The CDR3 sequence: CASSLLGEGGTEAFF. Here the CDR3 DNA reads TGTGCCAGCAGCTTATTAGGGGAGGGCGGCACTGAAGCTTTCTTT.

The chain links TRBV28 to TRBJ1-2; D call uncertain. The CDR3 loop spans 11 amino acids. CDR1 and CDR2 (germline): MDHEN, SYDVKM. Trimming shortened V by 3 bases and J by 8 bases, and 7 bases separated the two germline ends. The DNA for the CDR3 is TGTGCCAGCAGTTTTGCGCGGGGCTACACCTTC. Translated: CASSFARGYTF.

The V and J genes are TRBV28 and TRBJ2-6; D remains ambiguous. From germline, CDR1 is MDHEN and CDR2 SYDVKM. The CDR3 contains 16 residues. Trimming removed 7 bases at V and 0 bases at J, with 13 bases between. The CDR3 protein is CASTQNLFSGANVLTF. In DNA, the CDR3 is TGTGCCAGCACCCAAAACTTGTTCTCTGGGGCCAACGTCCTGACTTTC.

CDR3 sequence reads: CASSIVRETTEAFF. CDR3 coding DNA: TGTGCCAGTAGTATAGTCAGGGAAACCACTGAAGCTTTCTTT. This rearrangement joins TRBV19 to TRBJ1-1; D is possibly TRBD1 (5 bases). Trimming took 1 base from V and 4 from J, leaving 10 bases between them. Germline-derived CDR1 and CDR2 are LNHDA and SQIVND (reference sequence). The CDR3 is made up of 14 amino acids. Full variable domain (outside the CDR3, taken from reference TRBV19 and TRBJ1-1): DGGITQSPKYLFRKEGQNVTLSCEQNLNHDAMYWYRQDPGQGLRLIYYSQIVNDFQKGDIAEGYSVSREKKESFPLTVTSAQKNPTAFYLCASSIVRETTEAFFGQGTRLTVV.